A selection of T cell receptor beta chains follows, all from one sample in a study of cytomegalovirus exposure and HLA in healthy donors. Assay: immunoSEQ multiplex PCR; the TCRdb copy retains only in-frame clones and omits some. The sample lists about 98,000 clones, roughly 77% occurring once. Sequenced sample: PBMCs. All receptors derive from a man in his forties or fifties in good health and CMV-seronegative. Each CDR3 is given with its conserved first and last residue. D genes are given only for firm matches. Only part of the rows carry a size: once, few, many, or a class if the clone is expanded.

>13|.|TRBJ1-2|TRBD1|TRBV6-5
CASRGTGEYGYTF
TGTGCCAGCAGAGGAACAGGGGAGTATGGCTACACCTTC
>18|.|TRBJ2-2|TRBD2|TRBV15
CATSRDKASGGPTGELFF
TGTGCCACCAGCAGAGATAAGGCCAGCGGGGGACCCACCGGGGAGCTGTTTTTT
>14|few|TRBJ1-5|.|TRBV12-5
CASGDQGSNQPQHF
TGTGCTAGTGGTGACCAGGGTAGCAATCAGCCCCAGCATTTT
>14|.|TRBJ2-5|.|TRBV27
CASRPRGSGETQYF
TGTGCCAGCAGACCCCGGGGGAGTGGGGAGACCCAGTACTTC
>15|.|TRBJ1-6|.|TRBV7-2
CASSLGGVYNSPLHF
TGTGCCAGCAGCTTAGGGGGGGTATATAATTCACCCCTCCACTTT
>15|.|TRBJ2-2|.|TRBV9
CASSVAGADTGELFF
TGTGCCAGCAGCGTAGCCGGTGCGGACACCGGGGAGCTGTTTTTT
>16|.|TRBJ2-7|TRBD2|TRBV2
CASSPNGLAASYEQYF
TGTGCCAGCAGCCCGAACGGACTAGCGGCATCCTACGAGCAGTACTTC
>20|.|TRBJ2-1|TRBD2|TRBV7-6
CASSLAGTSGGPSSYNEQFF
TGTGCCAGCAGCTTAGCCGGGACTAGCGGGGGCCCGAGCTCCTACAATGAGCAGTTCTTC
>12|.|TRBJ1-6|.|TRBV5-4
CASSLTGQAPHF
TGTGCCAGCAGCCTTACCGGACAAGCTCCCCACTTT
>13|.|TRBJ2-2|.|TRBV2
CASTPTGGGELFF
TGTGCCAGCACCCCGACCGGGGGCGGGGAGCTGTTTTTT
>14|.|TRBJ2-2|.|TRBV6-5
CASRARTNTGELFF
TGTGCCAGCAGGGCACGAACGAACACCGGGGAGCTGTTTTTT
>14|.|TRBJ2-7|TRBD1|TRBV5-1
CASSLEGAPYEQYF
TGCGCCAGCAGCTTGGAGGGGGCGCCGTACGAGCAGTACTTC
>14|.|TRBJ1-2|.|TRBV9
CASSVGDRSCGYTF
TGTGCCAGCAGCGTAGGTGACAGGTCCTGCGGCTACACCTTC
>14|once|TRBJ1-4|.|TRBV7-9
CASSFGQGNEKLFF
TGTGCCAGCAGCTTTGGCCAGGGGAATGAAAAACTGTTTTTT
>17|.|TRBJ2-6|TRBD1|TRBV9
CASSVGGQGTGANVLTF
TGTGCCAGCAGCGTAGGGGGACAGGGGACTGGGGCCAACGTCCTGACTTTC
>14|.|TRBJ1-2|.|TRBV13
CASSLGRANYGYTF
TGTGCCAGCAGCTTGGGCAGGGCTAACTATGGCTACACCTTC
>13|once|TRBJ2-5|.|TRBV7-9
CASSVLAQETQYF
TGTGCCAGCAGTGTACTAGCTCAAGAGACCCAGTACTTC
>14|.|TRBJ1-3|.|TRBV6-5
CASRTGHLGNTIYF
TGTGCCAGCAGGACGGGACACCTTGGAAACACCATATATTTT
>14|.|TRBJ2-1|TRBD1|TRBV7-6
CASSLAGTGDEQFF
TGTGCCAGCAGCTTAGCGGGGACAGGGGACGAGCAGTTCTTC
>15|once|TRBJ2-5|TRBD1|TRBV6-5
CASSDRARAQETQYF
TGTGCCAGCAGCGACAGGGCCAGGGCCCAAGAGACCCAGTACTTC
>13|.|TRBJ2-2|TRBD1|TRBV7-9
CASKEGALGELFF
TGTGCCAGTAAAGAGGGGGCACTCGGGGAGCTGTTTTTT
>15|.|TRBJ2-2|.|TRBV4-3
CASSQNRGLTGELFF
TGCGCCAGCAGCCAGAACAGGGGACTGACCGGGGAGCTGTTTTTT
>15|.|TRBJ2-2|.|TRBV2
CASSAQGQNTGELFF
TGTGCCAGCAGTGCCCAGGGGCAGAACACTGGGGAGCTGTTTTTT
>14|.|TRBJ2-7|.|TRBV9
CASSLNGGGYEQYF
TGTGCCAGCAGCTTGAACGGGGGAGGTTACGAGCAGTACTTC
>16|few|TRBJ1-5|.|TRBV19
CASSSRRQTINQPQHF
TGTGCCAGTAGTTCCAGGAGGCAGACCATCAATCAGCCCCAGCATTTT
>15|.|TRBJ1-6|TRBD1|TRBV19
CASTQDRSYNSPLHF
TGTGCCAGTACCCAGGACAGGAGCTATAATTCACCCCTCCACTTT
>15|.|TRBJ1-5|.|TRBV5-1
CASSLNGGSNQPQHF
TGCGCCAGCAGCTTGAACGGGGGAAGCAATCAGCCCCAGCATTTT
>14|.|TRBJ2-3|TRBD1|TRBV18
CASSPTGAGDTQYF
TGTGCCAGCTCACCAACAGGGGCTGGAGATACGCAGTATTTT
>16|.|TRBJ2-3|TRBD1|TRBV10-1
CASGDRDRGHADTQYF
TGCGCCAGCGGCGACCGGGACAGGGGGCATGCAGATACGCAGTATTTT
>16|.|TRBJ1-6|.|TRBV11-2
CASSTPRGSYNSPLHF
TGTGCCAGCAGTACCCCTAGAGGCTCCTATAATTCACCCCTCCACTTT
>14|.|TRBJ2-7|.|TRBV6-6
CASSYLGEVNEQYF
TGTGCCAGCAGTTACCTAGGGGAGGTAAACGAGCAGTACTTC
>14|.|TRBJ1-4|.|TRBV10-1
CASSPTPGNEKLFF
TGCGCCAGCAGCCCGACACCTGGTAATGAAAAACTGTTTTTT
>14|.|TRBJ1-4|.|TRBV14
CASSHRVWDEKLFF
TGTGCCAGCAGCCACAGGGTTTGGGATGAAAAACTGTTTTTT
>14|.|TRBJ1-2|.|TRBV10-3
CAISESISTRGYTF
TGTGCCATCAGTGAGTCGATTAGTACGAGGGGCTACACCTTC
>13|once|TRBJ2-5|.|TRBV13
CASSRGGTETQYF
TGTGCCAGCAGCAGGGGGGGGACGGAGACCCAGTACTTC
>11|.|TRBJ2-7|TRBD1|TRBV2
CASSESGQANF
TGTGCCAGCAGTGAATCGGGACAGGCAAACTTC
>13|.|TRBJ2-7|TRBD1|TRBV29-1
CSVEGTGYVEQYF
TGCAGCGTTGAAGGGACAGGGTATGTCGAGCAGTACTTC
>15|.|TRBJ2-5|.|TRBV7-2
CASSHGLARSETQYF
TGTGCCAGCAGCCATGGGCTAGCGAGGTCAGAGACCCAGTACTTC
>14|.|TRBJ1-2|.|TRBV25-1
CASSEYSDSYGYTF
TGTGCCAGCAGTGAATACTCGGACAGCTATGGCTACACCTTC
>15|.|TRBJ2-7|.|TRBV5-6
CASSLAVTSAYEQYF
TGTGCCAGCAGCTTGGCAGTGACTAGTGCGTACGAGCAGTACTTC
>14|.|TRBJ1-5|TRBD1|TRBV19
CASRAGTGNQPQHF
TGTGCCAGCCGGGCCGGGACAGGGAATCAGCCCCAGCATTTT
>16|once|TRBJ2-1|.|TRBV5-1
CASSLDPLSSYNEQFF
TGCGCCAGCAGCTTGGATCCTTTGAGCTCCTACAATGAGCAGTTCTTC
>15|.|TRBJ2-1|.|TRBV19
CASSIGIFTHNEQFF
TGTGCCAGTAGTATCGGGATTTTCACACACAATGAGCAGTTCTTC
>15|.|TRBJ1-2|TRBD1|TRBV7-8
CASSTGTALSYGYTF
TGTGCCAGCAGCACGGGGACAGCCCTAAGCTATGGCTACACCTTC
>14|once|TRBJ1-6|.|TRBV7-9
CASSGVPDNSPLHF
TGTGCCAGCAGTGGAGTTCCCGATAATTCACCCCTCCACTTT
>14|.|TRBJ2-5|.|TRBV5-1
CASSLVGGKETQYF
TGCGCCAGCAGCTTGGTTGGGGGGAAAGAGACCCAGTACTTC
>15|few|TRBJ1-3|.|TRBV19
CASSISFRSGNTIYF
TGTGCCAGTAGTATTAGTTTTCGGTCTGGAAACACCATATATTTT
>15|.|TRBJ2-7|TRBD1|TRBV2
CASNSGTGNFYEQYF
TGTGCCAGCAACTCCGGGACAGGGAATTTCTACGAGCAGTACTTC
>16|.|TRBJ1-1|TRBD1|TRBV11-2
CASSSKRTGLNTEAFF
TGTGCCAGCAGCTCTAAGAGGACAGGACTGAACACTGAAGCTTTCTTT
>16|.|TRBJ2-7|TRBD1|TRBV7-9
CASSLAGQGRNYEQYF
TGTGCCAGCAGCTTGGCCGGACAGGGCAGGAACTACGAGCAGTACTTC
>15|.|TRBJ2-7|.|TRBV27
CASSLFSPDSYEQYF
TGTGCCAGCAGTTTATTTTCTCCGGACAGCTACGAGCAGTACTTC
>16|.|TRBJ2-2|.|TRBV6-1
CASSETSFGSPGELFF
TGTGCCAGCAGTGAAACTAGCTTTGGGTCCCCCGGGGAGCTGTTTTTT
>18|.|TRBJ2-5|TRBD2|TRBV19
CASSIFGLAGGNQETQYF
TGTGCCAGTAGTATTTTCGGACTAGCGGGGGGAAACCAAGAGACCCAGTACTTC